This section outlines one TCR beta chain sequence together with its context. Its specific antigen is unknown. No much larger clonotype is one base removed from it; base qualities were not supplied. The CDR3 regions of human TCRbeta chains were analyzed by immunosequencing. The paper's data handling went like this. Repertoire TCRs were checked for matches against a reference library of SARS-CoV-2-specific TCRs that had been generated using the MIRA antigen-specificity platform. Breadth was defined as the fraction of unique TCRs that were SARS-CoV-2-associated. Depth was defined as the fraction of total T cells that were SARS-CoV-2-associated. Using the MIRA data, every spike-specific TCR was mapped to the spike region that the TCR reacted to and assigned to either a CD4 or a CD8 class. Log10-transformed breadth and depth values were compared by one-way ANOVA with Sidak's multiple comparisons tests. As stored in TCRdb, this immuneACCESS dataset retains in-frame rearrangements with V and J assigned. A fraction of the clones does not appear; measured against another copy, unresolved V genes explain less than half of the discrepancy, and the remainder lacks a known reason. That table gives V, J and clone size, and the DNA gave D and trimming. A total of tens of thousands of clones appear in this sample, roughly four fifths of them only once. The ten biggest clones cover about 6.5% of the sample.

Trimming takes 6 bases off V and 4 bases off J; junction bases not matched to a gene: 10. CDR1 MGHRA and CDR2 YSYEKL are derived from the germline V gene. There are 15 amino acids in the CDR3, from cysteine to phenylalanine inclusive. Solely the CDR3 DNA is kept, with 45 bases framed from the first base. The entry originates in a study of T cell responses to AZD1222 COVID-19 vaccine (dated by TCRdb to the early 2020s). Regarding the research as a whole: TCR sequencing was performed for about 250 trial participants, of whom approximately 200 were given two doses of AZD1222 and approximately 26 were given two doses of MenACWY control vaccine. Trial participants were enrolled by age into 18-55, 56-69 and 70-plus year subgroups, with approximately 160, 26 and 62 TCR-sequenced participants respectively.

According to the study, the label for this sample's time point signals: about 28 days (+/-7) after the second vaccine dose. Because spike-specific TCR depth and breadth did not differ between the two schedules, AZD1222 recipients who got a second dose at roughly 4 weeks were pooled with those who got a second dose at roughly 12 weeks. Samples from vaccinated people were obtained from the UK trials COV001 and COV002, which included a single-blind randomized controlled phase 2/3 trial of AZD1222 (ChAdOx1 nCoV-19) in healthy adults. Trial participant PBMC samples were collected at day 0 and day 28 after the second dose for TCRbeta chain sequencing. General conclusions and limits of the study: Because no samples from the day 14 peak response were available, repertoires could be characterized only after the peak T cell response. After two AZD1222 doses, both the breadth and the depth of spike-specific TCRs were significantly higher than at day 0 and than in MenACWY recipients. In the small 56-69-year group, the increase in depth fell short of significance, most likely because of low power. Reportedly, almost half of the unique spike-specific TCRs recognized epitopes lying outside the regions that are mutated in the B.1.351 and B.1.1.7 variants. Participants were mostly white British and included more females than males, and it was suggested by the authors that clonal diversity may have been underestimated. CD4 TCRs associated with the vaccine covered the entire spike protein, and the dominant responses were in regions 160-218 and 743-854. Conclusions about previously exposed vaccinees are limited because only six or seven AZD1222 recipients were SARS-CoV-2 seropositive at baseline.

Sample: peripheral blood, taken 28 days after the second AZD1222 dose. This clonotype was obtained from an adult who received the AZD1222 COVID-19 vaccine. The chain employs TRBV4-1 and TRBJ1-2, with 8 central nucleotides matching TRBD1. CDR3 region: CASSFRPTGGYGYTF. At the DNA level, the sequence is TGCGCCAGCAGTTTCAGACCAACAGGGGGCTATGGCTACACCTTC.